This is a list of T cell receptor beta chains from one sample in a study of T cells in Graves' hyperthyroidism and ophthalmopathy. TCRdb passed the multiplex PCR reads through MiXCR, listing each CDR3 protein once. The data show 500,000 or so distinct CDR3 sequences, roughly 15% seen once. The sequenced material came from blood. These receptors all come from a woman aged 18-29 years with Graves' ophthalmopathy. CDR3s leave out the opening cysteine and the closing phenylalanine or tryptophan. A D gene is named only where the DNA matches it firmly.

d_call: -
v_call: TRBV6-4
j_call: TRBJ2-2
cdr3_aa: ASSYSVGTGELL

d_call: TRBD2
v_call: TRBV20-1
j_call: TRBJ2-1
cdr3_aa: SAKGGGSSYNEQF

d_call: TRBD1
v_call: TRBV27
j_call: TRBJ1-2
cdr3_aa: ASSLYKTGSYGYT

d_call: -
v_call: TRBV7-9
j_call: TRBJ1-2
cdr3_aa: ASSDGSYGYT

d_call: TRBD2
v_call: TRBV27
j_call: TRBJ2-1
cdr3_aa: ASSLGRGAGEQF

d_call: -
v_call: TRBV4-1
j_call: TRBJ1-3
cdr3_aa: ASSQPTDSGNTIY

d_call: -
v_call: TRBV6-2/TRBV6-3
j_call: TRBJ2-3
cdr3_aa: ASSYSLGSPLLTDTQY

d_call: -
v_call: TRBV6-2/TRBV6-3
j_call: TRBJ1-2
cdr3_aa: ASRPGSNYGYT

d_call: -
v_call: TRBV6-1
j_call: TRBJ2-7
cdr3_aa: ASNSYEQY

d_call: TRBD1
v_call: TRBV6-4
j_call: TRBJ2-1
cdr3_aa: ASSEGTGPNEQF

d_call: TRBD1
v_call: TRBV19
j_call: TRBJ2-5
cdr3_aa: ASSGDRSQETQY

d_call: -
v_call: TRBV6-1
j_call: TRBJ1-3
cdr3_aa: ASSDFMAPSSGNTIY

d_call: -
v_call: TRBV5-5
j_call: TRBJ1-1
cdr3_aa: ASSLDLGRRHWGTEAF

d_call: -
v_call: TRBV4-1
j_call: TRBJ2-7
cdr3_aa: ASSQEPSLGCEQY

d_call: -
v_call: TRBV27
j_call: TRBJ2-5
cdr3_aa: ASSLFPNGARY

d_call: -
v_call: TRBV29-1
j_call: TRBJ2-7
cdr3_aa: SVAAENSYEQY

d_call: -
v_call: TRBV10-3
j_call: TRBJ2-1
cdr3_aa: AISKTNEQF

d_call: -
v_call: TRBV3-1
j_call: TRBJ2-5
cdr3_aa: ASSQYSGQETQY

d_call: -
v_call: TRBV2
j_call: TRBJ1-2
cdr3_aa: ASSEDGRTIYGYT

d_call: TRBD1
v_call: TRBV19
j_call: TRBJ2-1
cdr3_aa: ASSRGPFYYNEQF

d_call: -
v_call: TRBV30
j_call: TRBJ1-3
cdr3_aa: AWSEIWGRSGNTIY

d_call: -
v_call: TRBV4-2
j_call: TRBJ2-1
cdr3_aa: ASSQEGGASYNEQF

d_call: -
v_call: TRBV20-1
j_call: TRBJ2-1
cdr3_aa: SARAQSSYNEQF

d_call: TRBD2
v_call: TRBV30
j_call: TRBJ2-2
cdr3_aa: AWSQRGAGELF

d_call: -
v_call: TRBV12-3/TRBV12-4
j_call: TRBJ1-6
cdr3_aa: ASSLRQAAALH

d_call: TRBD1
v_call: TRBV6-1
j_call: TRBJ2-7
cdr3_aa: ASNHGDRTGSYEQY

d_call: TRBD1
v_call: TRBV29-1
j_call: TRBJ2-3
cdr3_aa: SVELGQGTDTQY

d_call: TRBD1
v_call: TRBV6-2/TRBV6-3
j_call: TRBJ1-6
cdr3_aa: ASSRREGTGDSPLH

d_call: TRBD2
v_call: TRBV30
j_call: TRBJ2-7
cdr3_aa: AWIPTSGGTYEQY

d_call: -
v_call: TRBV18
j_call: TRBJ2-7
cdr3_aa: ASSPRDKGYEQY

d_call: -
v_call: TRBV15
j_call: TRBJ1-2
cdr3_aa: ATSGGREPYGYT

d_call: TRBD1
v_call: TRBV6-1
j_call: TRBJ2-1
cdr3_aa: ASRNRAGGYNEQF

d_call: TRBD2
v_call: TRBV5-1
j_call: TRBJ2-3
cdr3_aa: ASSNLAEFTDTQY

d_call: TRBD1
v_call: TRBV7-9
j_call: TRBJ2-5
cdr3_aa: ASSPWTGGGETQY

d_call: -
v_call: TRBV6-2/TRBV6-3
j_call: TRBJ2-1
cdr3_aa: ASSTLPGPNEQF

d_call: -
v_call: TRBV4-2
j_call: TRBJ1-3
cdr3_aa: ASSQDKGSISGNTIY

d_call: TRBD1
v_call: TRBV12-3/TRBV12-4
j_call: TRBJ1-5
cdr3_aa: ASSLKGADYSNQPQH

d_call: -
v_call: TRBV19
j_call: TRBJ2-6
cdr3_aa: ASGSGIPGANVLT

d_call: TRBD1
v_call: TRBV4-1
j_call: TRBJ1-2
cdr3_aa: ASSQDRGTGGIYGYT

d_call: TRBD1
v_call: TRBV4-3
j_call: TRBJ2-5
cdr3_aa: ASSQEGTAESETQY

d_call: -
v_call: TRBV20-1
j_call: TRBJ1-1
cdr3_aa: SARARAYGAF

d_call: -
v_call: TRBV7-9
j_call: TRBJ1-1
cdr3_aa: ASSSQGKNTEAF

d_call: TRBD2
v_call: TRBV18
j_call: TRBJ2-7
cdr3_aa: ASSPSSGGSSYEQY

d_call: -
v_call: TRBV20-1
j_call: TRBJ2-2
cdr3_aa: SAAYRADGELF

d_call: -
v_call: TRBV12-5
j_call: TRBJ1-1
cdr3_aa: ASGLVLGENTEAF

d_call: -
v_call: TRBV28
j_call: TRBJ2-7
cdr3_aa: ASTAGWASYEQY